The rows below give T cell receptor beta chains drawn from one sample of a study of T cell clones after liver transplantation. Clones were read by immunoSEQ multiplex PCR, and TCRdb kept only the in-frame ones, dropping some. The sample lists about 74,000 clones; 75% to 90% were seen once. The source was CD4+ T cells from blood, collected before liver transplant. These receptor sequences come from a human donor who received a liver transplant. Each CDR3 is given with its conserved first and last residue. The D gene is left open where the match is weak. Rows give clone size only sometimes, using once, few, many, or a class for an expanded clone.

few	TRBD1	TRBV27	TRBJ2-1	TGTGCCAGCACCCGGACAGGGTACAATGAGCAGTTCTTC	CASTRTGYNEQFF
.	TRBD2	TRBV11-2	TRBJ2-1	TGTGCCAGCAGCTTTAAACGACTAGCGTATGTGGGAAATGAGCAGTTCTTC	CASSFKRLAYVGNEQFF
.	.	TRBV5-1	TRBJ2-3	TGCGCCAGCAGCTTGGTCCCACAGGCCGGGTCTATAGATACGCAGTATTTT	CASSLVPQAGSIDTQYF
.	.	TRBV28	TRBJ1-2	TGTGCCATCCTCGGAGATGGAGGGGCCAATGGCTACACCTTC	CAILGDGGANGYTF
.	.	TRBV29-1	TRBJ1-1	TGCAGCGTTGATCTAGGGTCGGCCACTGAAGCTTTCTTT	CSVDLGSATEAFF
.	.	TRBV6-6	TRBJ2-6	TGTGCCAGCACCAAGGGACAAAGCTCTGGGGCCAACGTCCTGACTTTC	CASTKGQSSGANVLTF
few	.	TRBV19	TRBJ2-4	TGTGCCACCACGGATCGACCTGGGATTCAGTACTTC	CATTDRPGIQYF
.	TRBD2	TRBV9	TRBJ2-3	TGTGCCAGCAGCGTAGGGGGACTAGCGGGAGTAGATACGCAGTATTTT	CASSVGGLAGVDTQYF
.	.	TRBV28	TRBJ1-2	TGTGCCAGCAGTCCCCCGGGACGGAGGACCTCCTACACCTTC	CASSPPGRRTSYTF
.	.	TRBV28	TRBJ1-1	TGTGCCAGCAGTTTCCGGGGCCCCACTGAAGCTTTCTTT	CASSFRGPTEAFF
once	.	TRBV11-1	TRBJ2-4	TGTGCCAGCAGCTTAGGAAAAGGCCGAGCAGAAAGAAACATTCAGTACTTC	CASSLGKGRAERNIQYF